Each of the 26 T cell receptor beta chains below was sequenced from the same sample in a study of T cell changes during pregnancy in multiple sclerosis. TCRdb's copy holds only in-frame clones and misses some; the assay was immunoSEQ multiplex PCR. The sample has about 69,000 clones; approximately 92% are singletons. The source material was peripheral blood, sampled in the third trimester of pregnancy. The receptors shown here come from a female donor in good health, enrolled as a control in a pregnancy study.

The chain joins TRBV6-1 to TRBJ1-1; 8 bases line up with TRBD1. The germline gives CDR1 MNHNS, CDR2 SASEGT. This CDR3 spans 13 amino acids. Trimming cost V 7 bases and J 11 bases; bases outside gene matches: 12. CDR3 nucleotide sequence: TGTGCCAGCACGATATATCCGGACAGGGAGGCTTTCTTT. Translating it yields CASTIYPDREAFF.

The chain is built from TRBV10-3 and TRBJ1-4; D is undetermined. This CDR3 has 16 residues. V dropped 0 bases and J dropped 5 bases, with 13 bases sitting between them. Germline CDR1 is ENHRY and CDR2 is SYGVKD. DNA of the CDR3: TGTGCCATCAGTGAGTCGATAAGCTCGGGGAATGAAAAACTGTTTTTT. Translation gives CAISESISSGNEKLFF.

The genes are TRBV5-1 and TRBJ2-1, with D maybe TRBD1 (5 bases). CDR1 and CDR2 (germline): SGHRS, YFSETQ. This CDR3 has 14 residues. V was cut by 3 bases and J by 7 bases, with 14 bases left in between. In DNA, the CDR3 is TGCGCCAGCAGCTCAGGAGTTTCAGGGAATGAGCAGTTCTTC. Translating gives CASSSGVSGNEQFF.

The CDR3, as DNA: TGTGCCTGGAGTGACGCGGGGAAGACCCAGTACTTC. This encodes CAWSDAGKTQYF. The chain couples TRBV30 to TRBJ2-5, with a tentative D call TRBD2 (6 bases). The CDR3 sequence is 12 residues long. CDR1 and CDR2 from the germline V gene are GTSNPN and SVGIG (reference sequence). Trimming cost V 1 base and J 6 bases, with 9 bases left between them.

The gene calls are TRBV11-3 and TRBJ2-3; the match to TRBD2 covers 7 bases. The CDR3 runs to 14 residues. Germline V gene sequence: CDR1 SGHNT, CDR2 YENEEA. With 5 bases clipped from V and 5 bases from J, the junction kept 7 bases outside the gene matches. CDR3 in DNA: TGTGCCAGCAGCCCCTGGGCGGGGGAAGATACGCAGTATTTT. Translation: CASSPWAGEDTQYF. Looking up the rest from reference TRBV11-3 and TRBJ2-3 gives the full variable domain: EAGVVQSPRYKIIEKKQPVAFWCNPISGHNTLYWYLQNLGQGPELLIRYENEEAVDDSQLPKDRFSAERLKGVDSTLKIQPAELGDSAVYLCASSPWAGEDTQYFGPGTRLTVL.

The chain couples TRBV11-1 to TRBJ2-3; 14 nucleotides match TRBD2. V trimming: 5 bases; J trimming: 5 bases; junction bases outside the gene matches: 9. The CDR3 is made up of 17 amino acids. Per the germline V gene, CDR1 is SGHAT and CDR2 is FQDESV (reference sequence). The CDR3 is CASSLLTSGGARDTQYF. CDR3 DNA sequence: TGTGCCAGCAGCCTTCTGACTAGCGGGGGGGCTAGAGATACGCAGTATTTT.

The chain joins TRBV7-2 to TRBJ1-1, with D possibly matching TRBD1 (5 bases). Trimming removed 3 bases from V and 3 bases from J, with 8 bases in between. CDR3 length: 13 residues. The V gene's germline CDR1 is SGHTA and CDR2 FQGNSA. Written as DNA, the CDR3 is TGTGCCAGCAGCTTGTCCAGGGACACTGAAGCTTTCTTT. It yields the protein CASSLSRDTEAFF.

J is TRBJ2-1 and V is TRBV5-4; 10 bases match TRBD2. The CDR3 covers 16 residues. The V gene's germline CDR1 is SGHNT and CDR2 YYREEE (reference sequence). The V segment lost 4 bases and the J segment 4 bases; nucleotides outside the gene matches: 8. CDR3 in amino acids: CASSKWTSGGYNEQFF. The DNA for the CDR3 is TGTGCCAGCAGCAAATGGACTAGCGGAGGATACAATGAGCAGTTCTTC.

This clone was detected only a few times. This chain connects TRBV6-4 to TRBJ2-3, with D maybe TRBD2 (6 bases). The CDR3 has 15 residues. Trimming pared 0 bases from V and 4 bases from J, leaving 11 bases between. Per germline, CDR1 MRHNA and CDR2 SNTAGT. The CDR3 is CASSDSISGADTQYF. The CDR3 coding sequence is TGTGCCAGCAGTGACTCGATATCGGGGGCAGATACGCAGTATTTT.

V usage is TRBV18 and J usage is TRBJ2-7, with D unresolved. Germline CDR1 and CDR2: KGHSH and LQKENI. V lost 6 bases, J lost 6 bases, and 12 bases lay in between. The CDR3 consists of 12 residues. The CDR3 protein is CASSLSMFEQYF. The CDR3 coding sequence is TGTGCCAGCTCCCTAAGTATGTTCGAGCAGTACTTC.

The chain employs TRBV11-2 and TRBJ2-1; 7 bases align to TRBD1. The CDR3 extends over 15 amino acids. CDR1 and CDR2 from the germline V gene are SGHAT and FQNNGV. With 0 bases clipped from V and 2 bases from J, the junction kept 1 base outside the gene matches. In nucleotides, the CDR3 is TGTGCCAGCAGCTTAGATACAGGGGCCTACAATGAGCAGTTCTTC. Its translation: CASSLDTGAYNEQFF.

As regards this clone: The sample carries other DNA sequences with the same CDR3. This CDR3 reads CSVVRGPNEKLFF. DNA of the CDR3: TGCAGCGTTGTAAGGGGGCCTAATGAAAAACTGTTTTTT. The chain uses TRBV29-1 and TRBJ1-4; 7 bases align to TRBD1. This CDR3 region has 13 residues. The germline V gene encodes CDR1 SQVTM and CDR2 ANQGSEA. Trimming removed 4 bases from V and 3 bases from J; junction bases left unmatched: 2. The whole variable domain, remainder taken from reference TRBV29-1 and TRBJ1-4, is SAVISQKPSRDICQRGTSLTIQCQVDSQVTMMFWYRQQPGQSLTLIATANQGSEATYESGFVIDKFPISRPNLTFSTLTVSNMSPEDSSIYLCSVVRGPNEKLFFGSGTQLSVL.

The CDR3 DNA sequence: TGTGCCAGCAGCCGCTTAGAGTTCTGGCGGCCCTTGTCCTACGAGCAGTACTTC. This codes for CASSRLEFWRPLSYEQYF. The chain couples TRBV7-8 to TRBJ2-7, with D unclear. Germline V CDR1 and CDR2: SGHVS, FQNEAQ. The V end was cut by 5 bases, the J end by 1 base, with 24 bases between. The CDR3 covers 18 residues.

On this clone: Mismatch with germline at one junction end may stem from a read error. V gene TRBV7-7 combines with J gene TRBJ2-2; TRBD2 aligns across 12 bases. CDR1 is SSHAT, CDR2 FNYEAQ, per germline (reference sequence). CDR3 length: 15 amino acids. The CDR3 DNA reads as TGTGCTAGCAGCCCTAGCGGGGGGGCCACCGGGGAGCTGTTTTTT. This sequence encodes CASSPSGGATGELFF.

On this clone itself: The sample holds other DNA sequences that translate to the same CDR3. The V gene is TRBV4-1, the J gene TRBJ1-2, with a weak D call TRBD1 (6 bases). This CDR3 region has 21 residues. The V gene lost 6 bases and the J gene lost 2 bases, with 34 bases spanning the gap. CDR1 MGHRA and CDR2 YSYEKL come from the germline V gene. The CDR3 loop is CASRPGWGGYGRTERNYGYTF. Here the CDR3 DNA reads TGCGCCAGCAGGCCCGGGTGGGGGGGATATGGCAGGACAGAAAGAAACTATGGCTACACCTTC.

V is TRBV7-2 and J is TRBJ2-7, with 7 bases lining up with TRBD1. This CDR3 has 14 residues. CDR1 and CDR2 from the germline V gene are SGHTA and FQGNSA. Losses at the gene ends were 4 bases for V and 2 bases for J; bases not matched to a gene: 5. The CDR3: CASSWNRGPYEQYF. In DNA, the CDR3 is TGTGCCAGCAGCTGGAACAGGGGTCCCTACGAGCAGTACTTC.

The V gene is TRBV6-5, the J gene TRBJ2-7, with D unresolved. Trimming took off 0 bases at V and 2 bases at J, with 8 bases between the two ends. Germline-derived CDR1 and CDR2 are MNHEY and SVGAGI. CDR3 length: 14 residues. CDR3 in amino acids: CASSYSAGPYEQYF. The CDR3 DNA follows: TGTGCCAGCAGTTACTCGGCAGGTCCCTACGAGCAGTACTTC.

The rearrangement joins TRBV7-3 to TRBJ2-1; 14 bases agree with TRBD2. This CDR3 is built from 18 residues. The junction had 6 bases not matched to a gene; V was cut back by 0 bases and J by 5 bases. Per the germline V gene, CDR1 is SGHTA and CDR2 is FQGTGA. The CDR3 reads CASSLTPRLAGGNNEQFF. Here the CDR3 DNA reads TGTGCCAGCAGCTTAACCCCACGACTAGCGGGGGGGAACAATGAGCAGTTCTTC.

This rearrangement joins TRBV19 to TRBJ1-5, with TRBD1 identical over 8 bases. Germline CDR1 and CDR2: LNHDA and SQIVND (reference sequence). Unmatched junction bases numbered 6, after V lost 6 bases and J lost 2 bases. CDR3 size: 15 residues. As DNA, the CDR3 is TGTGCCAGTAGGCCCGGACAGGGCGGCAATCAGCCCCAGCATTTT. Protein product: CASRPGQGGNQPQHF.

The V gene is TRBV6-1, the J gene TRBJ1-2; 8 bases match TRBD1. Germline assignment: CDR1 MNHNS and CDR2 SASEGT. The length of the CDR3 is 16 residues. The V gene end was trimmed by 2 bases and the J gene end by 8 bases; junction bases not matched to a gene: 13. CDR3 bases: TGTGCCAGCAGTGAAAATGTCTCGAGACAGGGGAGCGGCTACACCTTC. It translates to CASSENVSRQGSGYTF.

This rearrangement joins TRBV28 to TRBJ2-7; TRBD2 is a possible D gene (6 bases). Trimming pared 2 bases from V and 5 bases from J, leaving 13 bases between. From germline, CDR1 is MDHEN and CDR2 SYDVKM. CDR3 size: 14 residues. The chain's CDR3 is CASSLGGRPHEQYF. CDR3 in DNA: TGTGCCAGCAGTTTAGGGGGGAGACCCCACGAGCAGTACTTC.

V usage is TRBV28 and J usage is TRBJ1-2, with a tentative D call TRBD1 (6 bases). CDR1 and CDR2 from the germline V gene are MDHEN and SYDVKM. The length of the CDR3 is 15 residues. The V end was cut by 7 bases, the J end by 2 bases, with 17 bases between. The CDR3 protein is CASNQGQWSNYGYTF. CDR3 in DNA: TGTGCCAGCAACCAAGGACAGTGGTCGAACTATGGCTACACCTTC.

The chain employs TRBV7-2 and TRBJ1-4; D is perhaps TRBD1 (6 bases). This CDR3 spans 15 amino acids. The V gene's germline CDR1 is SGHTA and CDR2 FQGNSA. The V end lost 2 bases, the J end lost 7 bases, and 14 bases lay between the germline ends. The CDR3 region has the DNA TGTGCCAGCAGCTTAAGGGGGGGAGCGAGTGAAAAACTGTTTTTT. Its translation: CASSLRGGASEKLFF.

CDR3: CASSLAPQGADFNEQFF. Written as DNA, the CDR3 is TGTGCCAGCAGCTTAGCGCCGCAGGGGGCGGACTTCAATGAGCAGTTCTTC. The V call is TRBV7-9, the J call TRBJ2-1; 8 bases are shared with TRBD1. Per germline, CDR1 SEHNR and CDR2 FQNEAQ (reference sequence). V was pared by 0 bases and J by 6 bases, with 10 bases of the junction left unmatched. The CDR3 length is 17 residues.

The rearrangement joins TRBV30 to TRBJ2-1, with TRBD1 as a possible D gene (6 bases). With 1 base removed from V and 9 bases from J, the gap between germline ends came to 19 bases. The CDR3 contains 15 residues. Per germline, CDR1 GTSNPN and CDR2 SVGIG (reference sequence). The CDR3 region has the DNA TGTGCCTGGAGTGCGCCACCTCAGGGGAAGGGTGAGCAGTTCTTC. Protein sequence: CAWSAPPQGKGEQFF.

In this sample, this clone turned up a few times. The chain couples TRBV11-1 to TRBJ1-1, with D perhaps TRBD1 (6 bases). Trimming took 0 bases from V and 1 from J, leaving 6 bases between them. Germline V gene data show CDR1 as SGHAT and CDR2 as FQDESV (reference sequence). This CDR3 spans 14 amino acids. The CDR3 sequence: CASSLAGQNTEAFF. The CDR3, as DNA: TGTGCCAGCAGCTTAGCGGGACAGAACACTGAAGCTTTCTTT.